The 21 T cell receptor beta chains listed next were all sequenced from one sample in a study of T cell responses to AZD1222 COVID-19 vaccine (dated by TCRdb to about 2021). Receptor libraries were prepared by the immunoSEQ multiplex PCR assay. This immuneACCESS table, as held by TCRdb, lists in-frame sequences with V and J called but not all clones. Of the missing ones, under half trace to an unresolved V gene in checked studies; the others have no known cause. The sample profile shows 88,000 or so clones; roughly nine tenths of them were found once. The top ten hold roughly 5.2% of the sample. In the paper's terms, the time point label means: about 28 days (+/-7) after the second vaccine dose. The sequencing used peripheral blood, collected 28 days after the second AZD1222 dose. The receptors shown here come from an adult who received the AZD1222 COVID-19 vaccine.

This chain connects TRBV4-1 to TRBJ1-5; 9 positions agree with TRBD1. This CDR3 is 15 amino acids long. Germline-derived CDR1 and CDR2 are MGHRA and YSYEKL. The trim removed 4 bases at V and 5 bases at J, leaving 6 bases unmatched. The DNA of the CDR3 is TGCGCCAGCAGCCCCGGACAGGGGTGGGATCAGCCCCAGCATTTT. Its protein product is CASSPGQGWDQPQHF.

This chain joins TRBV19 and TRBJ2-2; perhaps TRBD1 as D (6 bases). The CDR3 runs to 14 residues. CDR1 LNHDA and CDR2 SQIVND come from the germline V gene (reference sequence). Trimming pared 4 bases from V and 13 bases from J, leaving 19 bases between. The CDR3 nucleotides are TGTGCCAGTAGTAACGACAGGACCCCCCGGGGGCTGTTTTTT. This encodes CASSNDRTPRGLFF.

The chain couples TRBV11-2 to TRBJ2-1; the D gene is possibly TRBD2 (6 bases). Trimming stripped 5 bases from V and 3 bases from J, with 26 bases between. The CDR3 runs to 19 residues. CDR1 is SGHAT and CDR2 is FQNNGV in the germline V gene. The DNA of the CDR3 is TGTGCCAGCAGCGGACGGGCGGGGCTAGGTCTTACCAACTACAATGAGCAGTTCTTC. Residues: CASSGRAGLGLTNYNEQFF.

The chain couples TRBV5-1 to TRBJ1-5; tentatively, D is TRBD1 (6 bases). V dropped 6 bases and J dropped 2 bases, with 12 bases sitting between them. In germline, CDR1 is SGHRS, CDR2 YFSETQ. The CDR3 totals 14 residues. CDR3 amino acids: CASNFTGRNQPQHF. CDR3 nucleotides: TGCGCCAGCAATTTCACAGGGCGCAATCAGCCCCAGCATTTT.

The V and J genes are TRBV5-1 and TRBJ2-2; tentative D call: TRBD1 (6 bases). Trimming pared 7 bases from V and 5 bases from J, leaving 18 bases between. The CDR3 sequence is 15 residues long. Germline CDR1 SGHRS, CDR2 YFSETQ. The CDR3 spells CASARTGLSTGELFF. Here the CDR3 DNA reads TGCGCCAGCGCGCGAACAGGGTTATCGACCGGGGAGCTGTTTTTT.

The J gene is TRBJ2-5, the V gene TRBV19; D remains unclear. Per the germline V gene, CDR1 is LNHDA and CDR2 is SQIVND (reference sequence). Trimming took 4 bases from V and 0 from J, leaving 12 bases between them. The CDR3 loop spans 15 amino acids. The DNA of the CDR3 is TGTGCCAGTAGTAGTCGTAACAGACACCAAGAGACCCAGTACTTC. It specifies CASSSRNRHQETQYF.

The chain uses TRBV6-5 and TRBJ1-4, with TRBD1 matching over 7 bases. Germline CDR1 and CDR2: MNHEY and SVGAGI. The V segment lost 7 bases and the J segment 6 bases; nucleotides outside the gene matches: 5. The CDR3 consists of 13 residues. The CDR3 is CASIRGQDEKLFF. CDR3 sequence (DNA): TGTGCCAGCATAAGGGGGCAAGATGAAAAACTGTTTTTT.

The rearrangement links TRBV5-3 to TRBJ2-2; D not certain. TRBV5-3 is placed among ORFs of uncertain function. The CDR3 is made up of 11 amino acids. Trimming shortened V by 0 bases and J by 16 bases, and 10 bases separated the two germline ends. CDR3 sequence reads: CARSLGRIGFF. The CDR3 DNA follows: TGTGCCAGAAGCTTGGGCAGGATCGGGTTTTTT.

This clone was counted once. The gene calls are TRBV19 and TRBJ2-3; 7 bases map to TRBD2. The CDR3 runs 15 residues. J lost 3 bases, V lost 8 bases, and 11 bases had no gene match. CDR1 and CDR2 (germline): LNHDA, SQIVND (reference sequence). CDR3 sequence (DNA): TGTGCCAGTCGCTCGTGGGGGGGGTTTACAGATACGCAGTATTTT. Translation: CASRSWGGFTDTQYF.

The V call is TRBV6-5, the J call TRBJ1-2; 7 bases map to TRBD1. The J segment lost 7 bases and the V segment lost 6 bases, leaving 8 bases of the junction unmatched. The CDR3 is made up of 13 amino acids. Germline-derived CDR1 and CDR2 are MNHEY and SVGAGI. The CDR3 reads CASSPDRVGGYTF. In DNA form, the CDR3 reads TGTGCCAGCAGCCCCGACAGGGTGGGTGGCTACACCTTC.

V is TRBV9 and J is TRBJ1-3; possibly TRBD1 for D (6 bases). Trimming removed 0 bases at V and 2 bases at J, with 9 bases between. The CDR3 has 15 residues. The germline V gene has CDR1 SGDLS and CDR2 YYNGEE. CDR3 DNA: TGTGCCAGCAGCGTAGCCGGGGGCACTGGAAACACCATATATTTT. Amino acid sequence: CASSVAGGTGNTIYF.

The genes are TRBV3-1 (or the pseudogene TRBV3-2) and TRBJ2-3; 7 nucleotides agree with TRBD2. Germline values: CDR1 LGHDT, CDR2 YNNKEL (reference sequence). The CDR3 sequence is 22 residues long. Trimming cost V 0 bases and J 2 bases; bases outside gene matches: 23. The CDR3 here is CASSQDYMGWTARDYNTDTQYF. As DNA, the CDR3 is TGTGCCAGCAGCCAAGATTATATGGGTTGGACGGCCCGGGACTACAACACAGATACGCAGTATTTT.

The chain recombines TRBV4-1 with TRBJ1-3, with D unclear. Trimming shortened V by 7 bases and J by 1 base, and 5 bases separated the two germline ends. Germline V lookup: CDR1 MGHRA, CDR2 YSYEKL. The CDR3 runs to 12 residues. CDR3 DNA sequence: TGCGCCAGCACGGATTCTGGAAACACCATATATTTT. Its translation: CASTDSGNTIYF.

V and J are TRBV19 and TRBJ1-6; perhaps TRBD1 as D (5 bases). V dropped 6 bases and J dropped 3 bases, with 12 bases sitting between them. From germline, CDR1 is LNHDA and CDR2 SQIVND (reference sequence). The CDR3 consists of 15 residues. The chain's CDR3 is CASSFDSSYNSPLHF. The DNA of the CDR3 is TGTGCCAGTAGCTTTGACAGCAGCTATAATTCACCCCTCCACTTT.

The V gene is TRBV3-1 (or the pseudogene TRBV3-2), the J gene TRBJ2-6, with 7 bases lining up with TRBD1. The CDR3 has 16 amino acids. Germline V gene sequence: CDR1 LGHDT, CDR2 YNNKEL (reference sequence). V was pared by 5 bases and J by 1 base, with 5 bases of the junction left unmatched. DNA of the CDR3: TGTGCCAGCAGCAACAGGGGTAGATCTGGGGCCAACGTCCTGACTTTC. Translation gives CASSNRGRSGANVLTF.

V gene TRBV9 combines with J gene TRBJ1-3, with 9 bases that match TRBD1. The CDR3 loop spans 14 amino acids. Germline V gives CDR1 SGDLS, CDR2 YYNGEE. The trim removed 4 bases at V and 9 bases at J, leaving 8 bases unmatched. CDR3: CASSTRTGVATIYF. The CDR3 region has the DNA TGTGCCAGCAGCACGAGGACAGGGGTGGCCACCATATATTTT.

The CDR3 loop is CAWAGTGGQPQHF. Here the CDR3 DNA reads TGTGCCTGGGCCGGCACAGGGGGACAGCCCCAGCATTTT. J is TRBJ1-5 and V is TRBV30, with 8 bases that match TRBD1. Germline-derived CDR1 and CDR2 are GTSNPN and SVGIG (reference sequence). The CDR3 totals 13 residues. V was pared by 5 bases and J by 7 bases, with 7 bases of the junction left unmatched.

This chain links TRBV7-2 with TRBJ1-5; the D gene is possibly TRBD1 (5 bases). V was shortened by 2 bases and J by 11 bases, with 16 bases between the two germline ends. The CDR3 is made up of 14 amino acids. Germline-derived CDR1 and CDR2 are SGHTA and FQGNSA. DNA of the CDR3: TGTGCCAGCAGCTTATCGGGATGGAAGGGGACCCAGCATTTT. Translating gives CASSLSGWKGTQHF.

V is TRBV7-9 and J is TRBJ1-5; a weak D match, TRBD1 (5 bases). The CDR3 extends over 16 amino acids. In germline, CDR1 is SEHNR, CDR2 FQNEAQ (reference sequence). V dropped 1 base and J dropped 1 base, with 11 bases sitting between them. The CDR3 nucleotides are TGTGCCAGCAGCTTAGGTGGGGGGGGAAGCAATCAGCCCCAGCATTTT. Translation: CASSLGGGGSNQPQHF.

V is TRBV3-1 (or the pseudogene TRBV3-2) and J is TRBJ1-4; D might be TRBD1 (6 bases). Per germline, CDR1 LGHDT and CDR2 YNNKEL (reference sequence). The CDR3 covers 18 residues. V was shortened by 1 base and J by 6 bases, with 21 bases between the two germline ends. The CDR3: CASSQVGSAQGTDEKLFF. The CDR3, as DNA: TGTGCCAGCAGCCAAGTAGGCTCCGCTCAGGGGACGGATGAAAAACTGTTTTTT.

The CDR3, as DNA: TGCGCCAGCAGTGAGCTAGCGGGGGGGCAGGATGAGCAGTTCTTC. Residues: CASSELAGGQDEQFF. V usage is TRBV10-1 and J usage is TRBJ2-1, with 12 positions matching TRBD2. CDR3 length: 15 amino acids. Trimming took 2 bases from V and 8 from J; bases not matched to a gene: 4. Germline CDR1 WNHNN, CDR2 SYGVQD (reference sequence).